Shown below are 20 T cell receptor beta chains from a single sample sequenced in a study of blood T cell repertoires in COVID-19. Sequencing was performed with immunoSEQ multiplex PCR; in TCRdb, only in-frame clones are kept and a portion is missing. The table shows 130,000 or so clones, with 84% occurring only once. Sequenced sample: peripheral blood. The source is a man aged 60-69 years with acute or convalescent COVID-19.

The chain combines TRBV6-5 with TRBJ1-3, with 10 bases lining up with TRBD1. The CDR3 is made up of 15 amino acids. V shed 2 bases and J 4 bases; nucleotides not matched to a gene: 2. Germline assignment: CDR1 MNHEY and CDR2 SVGAGI. CDR3 residues: CASSYGGQGGNTIYF. The DNA for the CDR3 is TGTGCCAGCAGTTACGGGGGACAGGGGGGAAACACCATATATTTT.

The CDR3 sequence: CASSLTGAGSYEQYF. CDR3 in DNA: TGTGCCAGCAGCTTGACAGGGGCGGGCTCCTACGAGCAGTACTTC. The genes are TRBV7-6 and TRBJ2-7; 8 nucleotides agree with TRBD1. Germline trimming cut 3 bases from V and 0 bases from J; bases unmatched to any gene: 4. This CDR3 is 15 amino acids long. The germline V gene encodes CDR1 SGHVS and CDR2 FNYEAQ. Using reference TRBV7-6 and TRBJ2-7 for the parts outside the CDR3, the full variable domain is GAGVSQSPRYKVTKRGQDVALRCDPISGHVSLYWYRQALGQGPEFLTYFNYEAQQDKSGLPNDRFSAERPEGSISTLTIQRTEQRDSAMYRCASSLTGAGSYEQYFGPGTRLTVT.

The chain has TRBV6-1 and TRBJ2-7, with 14 bases aligning to TRBD2. V lost 4 bases and J lost 5; bases outside the gene matches: 13. CDR3 length: 18 residues. Germline V lookup: CDR1 MNHNS, CDR2 SASEGT. The CDR3: CASSGTGTSGSLNHEQYF. The CDR3 region has the DNA TGTGCCAGCAGTGGGACCGGGACTAGCGGGAGCTTAAACCACGAGCAGTACTTC.

The chain uses TRBV18 and TRBJ2-6; 7 bases are a match to TRBD1. Germline assignment: CDR1 KGHSH and CDR2 LQKENI. This CDR3 spans 16 amino acids. The trim removed 5 bases at V and 4 bases at J, leaving 8 bases unmatched. CDR3 loop: CASSDRVASGANVLTF. CDR3 nucleotide sequence: TGTGCCAGCTCAGACAGGGTTGCTTCCGGGGCCAACGTCCTGACTTTC.

The V and J genes are TRBV30 and TRBJ1-5; 7 positions match TRBD1. The CDR3 runs 13 residues. The J segment lost 4 bases and the V segment lost 4 bases, leaving 4 bases of the junction unmatched. Germline loops: CDR1 GTSNPN, CDR2 SVGIG (reference sequence). CDR3 sequence (DNA): TGTGCCTGGACCTCAGGGGGTAATCAGCCCCAGCATTTT. Translation gives CAWTSGGNQPQHF.

V is TRBV25-1 and J is TRBJ2-2; TRBD1 is a possible D gene (5 bases). Germline-derived CDR1 and CDR2 are MGHDK and SYGVNS. The CDR3 runs to 14 residues. Trimming pared 6 bases from V and 7 bases from J, leaving 15 bases between. This chain's CDR3 is CASSGPRVGGELFF. In DNA form, the CDR3 reads TGTGCCAGCAGCGGCCCCAGGGTTGGCGGGGAGCTGTTTTTT.

The chain has TRBV30 and TRBJ2-7; D not certain. Germline V gives CDR1 GTSNPN, CDR2 SVGIG (reference sequence). The CDR3 is 16 amino acids. V was shortened by 0 bases and J by 5 bases, with 20 bases between the two germline ends. CDR3 DNA sequence: TGTGCCTGGAGTGTTATTATTCATAGACTCCACCACGAGCAGTACTTC. This sequence encodes CAWSVIIHRLHHEQYF.

The chain links TRBV20-1 to TRBJ1-2; 7 nucleotides line up with TRBD1. Germline values: CDR1 DFQATT, CDR2 SNEGSKA (reference sequence). The CDR3 totals 16 residues. Trimming at V came to 3 bases and at J to 0 bases, leaving 10 bases not matched to a gene. Here the CDR3 reads CSASAPGQTANYGYTF. In DNA form, the CDR3 reads TGCAGTGCTAGTGCCCCGGGACAGACAGCTAACTATGGCTACACCTTC.

The genes are TRBV3-1 (or the pseudogene TRBV3-2) and TRBJ1-1; weak D call: TRBD1 (5 bases). This CDR3 contains 15 residues. Germline V CDR1 and CDR2: LGHDT, YNNKEL (reference sequence). Deletions cut 7 bases from V and 1 base from J, with 16 bases between. CDR3 protein: CASTPLTDRNTEAFF. The CDR3 region has the DNA TGTGCCAGCACCCCCCTCACCGACAGGAACACTGAAGCTTTCTTT.

The gene calls are TRBV6-5 and TRBJ2-7, with 7 bases aligning to TRBD2. Germline assignment: CDR1 MNHEY and CDR2 SVGAGI. V trimming: 0 bases; J trimming: 0 bases; junction bases outside the gene matches: 5. This CDR3 is 16 amino acids long. The DNA of the CDR3 is TGTGCCAGCAGTTACTCAAAGGCTAGCGGCTCCTACGAGCAGTACTTC. The encoded protein is CASSYSKASGSYEQYF.

The chain recombines TRBV12-3 or TRBV12-4 with TRBJ2-1; no clear D gene. Trimming cost V 7 bases and J 10 bases, with 11 bases left between them. The CDR3 has 11 residues. The CDR3 here is CASTARQEQFF. The DNA for the CDR3 is TGTGCCAGCACCGCACGACAAGAGCAGTTCTTC.

This clone was seen just once. The rearrangement joins TRBV29-1 to TRBJ2-1; 13 bases fit TRBD2. Germline trimming cut 2 bases from V and 15 bases from J; bases unmatched to any gene: 13. CDR3 size: 15 residues. CDR1 is SQVTM and CDR2 is ANQGSEA in the germline V gene. DNA of the CDR3: TGCAGCGTTGAACAACTAGCGGGGGGGCGTCCGTCTAGGTTCTTC. As protein: CSVEQLAGGRPSRFF.

V is TRBV4-2 and J is TRBJ2-7; 14 nucleotides line up with TRBD2. CDR3 size: 15 residues. The V gene end was trimmed by 3 bases and the J gene end by 7 bases; junction bases not matched to a gene: 5. Germline V gene data show CDR1 as LGHNA and CDR2 as YNFKEQ. The CDR3 DNA reads as TGTGCCAGCAGCCAGACTAGCGGGAGGGAGGGGGAGCAGTACTTC. Amino acid sequence: CASSQTSGREGEQYF.

This clone was observed a handful of times. The chain employs TRBV9 and TRBJ1-2; 9 nucleotides agree with TRBD1. Germline CDR1 SGDLS, CDR2 YYNGEE. CDR3 length equals 17 residues. J gave up 4 bases and V 0 bases, and 10 bases lay outside the gene matches. The CDR3, as DNA: TGTGCCAGCAGCGTAGATCCAACAGGGGGCAGCAGCTATGGCTACACCTTC. This codes for CASSVDPTGGSSYGYTF.

Notes on this clone: The sample carries other DNA sequences with the same CDR3. The chain joins TRBV5-1 to TRBJ2-5; 14 nucleotides align to TRBD2. V shed 1 base and J 3 bases; nucleotides not matched to a gene: 2. This CDR3 spans 16 amino acids. The V gene's germline CDR1 is SGHRS and CDR2 YFSETQ. The CDR3 sequence is CASSLLGLAGEETQYF. Written as DNA, the CDR3 is TGCGCCAGCAGCTTGTTGGGACTAGCGGGAGAAGAGACCCAGTACTTC.

This rearrangement joins TRBV18 to TRBJ1-3; D unresolved. Germline V CDR1 and CDR2: KGHSH, LQKENI. This CDR3 has 14 residues. V was clipped by 6 bases and J by 7 bases, with 16 bases between them. The CDR3 nucleotides are TGTGCCAGCTCTCTTAAGGAGGGTAGCAACACCATATATTTT. Translated: CASSLKEGSNTIYF.

The gene calls are TRBV7-9 and TRBJ2-1; possible D gene TRBD2, 5 bases. Germline CDR1 SEHNR, CDR2 FQNEAQ (reference sequence). V was cut by 3 bases and J by 10 bases, with 16 bases left in between. The CDR3 spans 14 residues. CDR3 loop: CASSFLTGKMEQFF. CDR3 coding DNA: TGTGCCAGCAGCTTTTTAACCGGGAAGATGGAGCAGTTCTTC.

CDR3 amino acids: CASSQAVMGGGETQYF. CDR3 DNA: TGTGCCAGCAGCCAAGCCGTGATGGGCGGAGGGGAGACCCAGTACTTC. The chain combines TRBV14 with TRBJ2-5; a weak D match, TRBD2 (6 bases). Trimming pared 1 base from V and 5 bases from J, leaving 17 bases between. CDR1 and CDR2 from the germline V gene are SGHDN and FVKESK. CDR3 size: 16 residues.

V is TRBV9 and J is TRBJ2-7; 7 bases align to TRBD1. Trimming at V came to 0 bases and at J to 4 bases, leaving 10 bases not matched to a gene. The germline CDR1 and CDR2 sequences are SGDLS and YYNGEE. The CDR3 spans 16 residues. The CDR3 region has the DNA TGTGCCAGCAGCGTAGGGAGTGAGGGACAGAGGTACGAGCAGTACTTC. Translation: CASSVGSEGQRYEQYF.

Here the CDR3 reads CATSAAGSGGTDTQYF. CDR3 in DNA: TGTGCCACCAGTGCCGCGGGCTCTGGAGGCACAGATACGCAGTATTTT. V gene TRBV24-1 combines with J gene TRBJ2-3, with a weak D call TRBD2 (5 bases). The CDR3 consists of 16 residues. V was trimmed by 5 bases and J by 1 base, leaving 15 bases between them. Germline V gives CDR1 KGHDR, CDR2 SFDVKD.